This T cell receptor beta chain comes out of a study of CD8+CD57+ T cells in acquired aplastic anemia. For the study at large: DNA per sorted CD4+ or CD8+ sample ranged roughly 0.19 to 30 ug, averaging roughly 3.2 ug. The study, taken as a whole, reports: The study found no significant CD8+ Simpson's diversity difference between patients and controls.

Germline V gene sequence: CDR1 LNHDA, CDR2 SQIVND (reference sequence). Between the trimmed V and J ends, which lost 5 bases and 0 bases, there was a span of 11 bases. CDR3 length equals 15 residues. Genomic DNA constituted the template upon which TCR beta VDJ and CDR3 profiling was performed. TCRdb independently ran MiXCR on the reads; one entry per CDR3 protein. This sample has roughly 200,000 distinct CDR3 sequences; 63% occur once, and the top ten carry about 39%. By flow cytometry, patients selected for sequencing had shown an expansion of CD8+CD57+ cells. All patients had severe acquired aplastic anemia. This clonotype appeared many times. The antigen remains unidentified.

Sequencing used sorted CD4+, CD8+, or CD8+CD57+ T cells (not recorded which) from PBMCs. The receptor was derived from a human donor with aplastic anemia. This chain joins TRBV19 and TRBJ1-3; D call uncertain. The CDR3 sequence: CASSPDDHSGNTIYF. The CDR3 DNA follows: TGTGCCAGTAGTCCCGACGATCACTCTGGAAACACCATATATTTT. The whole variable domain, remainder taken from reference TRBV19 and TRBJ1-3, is DGGITQSPKYLFRKEGQNVTLSCEQNLNHDAMYWYRQDPGQGLRLIYYSQIVNDFQKGDIAEGYSVSREKKESFPLTVTSAQKNPTAFYLCASSPDDHSGNTIYFGEGSWLTVV.